This TCR beta chain was observed in a study of T cell changes during pregnancy in multiple sclerosis. The method was immunoSEQ multiplex PCR; TCRdb's version includes in-frame clones alone and lacks a portion of them. Here the sample spans about 93,000 clones, 85% to 95% being singletons. V was pared by 3 bases and J by 3 bases, with 6 bases of the junction left unmatched. In germline, CDR1 is SGHTA, CDR2 FQGNSA. The CDR3 runs to 15 residues. Source: peripheral blood, taken after pregnancy. This receptor was obtained from a female donor with multiple sclerosis, enrolled in a pregnancy study. The chain couples TRBV7-2 to TRBJ2-7; 9 nucleotides agree with TRBD2. CDR3 in amino acids: CASSFNLAGNYEQYF. The DNA for the CDR3 is TGTGCCAGCAGCTTCAATCTAGCGGGAAACTACGAGCAGTACTTC.